This note documents a single TCR beta chain sequence. This clone's antigen is unknown. Per-nucleotide qualities are absent, and no much larger clonotype sits a single base away. Libraries came from the immunoSEQ multiplex PCR assay. For TCR sequencing, RNA was extracted from every sample and reverse transcribed into cDNA to serve as template. First-strand cDNA was synthesized with SuperScript III using a 2:1 mix of oligo-dT and random hexamers. A synthetic immune receptor repertoire was used to measure amplification bias, and any remaining bias was corrected computationally. The paper's processing steps were these. Raw reads were preprocessed to remove errors, and CDR3 was defined by IMGT conventions from the conserved cysteine to phenylalanine. Clonality was computed as 1 minus the Shannon entropy, with the entropy normalized by log2 of the number of productive unique TCRs. Scalp TCRbeta sequences were cross-referenced with sorted blood CD4 and CD8 repertoires so that the CD4 or CD8 identity of scalp clones could be inferred. TCRdb provides this immuneACCESS table in a form limited to in-frame rearrangements. Some clones are lacking; in checked studies, under half of them reflect an unresolved V gene, and why the rest are absent is not known. V and J calls and clone size are copied from that table; D and trimming were computed from the DNA. The sample has around 290,000 clones on record, about three fifths of them singletons. The ten top clones hold approximately 1.7% of the sample.

Measured from the cysteine to the phenylalanine, the CDR3 is 14 residues long. Of all the DNA, just the CDR3 is kept, 42 bases in frame from base 1. Ends trimmed: V by 5 bases, J by 6 bases; bases unmatched to a gene: 10. The germline V gene (reference sequence) specifies GTSNPN as CDR1 and SVGIG as CDR2. This sample stems from a study of CD8+ T cells in alopecia areata (dated by TCRdb to 2017 to 2018). The study in broad terms: Treated patients were enrolled in an open-label pilot trial of oral tofacitinib, 5 to 10 mg twice daily, for moderate-to-severe alopecia areata. On the human side, TCRbeta sequencing was run on scalp tissue and on sorted CD4+ and CD8+ peripheral blood T cells from healthy controls and from alopecia areata patients with either patchy or totalis/universalis disease. In treated patients, disease severity was measured using the SALT score, which gives the percentage of scalp surface area affected. RNA was extracted with the PAXgene miRNA kit for fixed scalp, the miRNeasy kit for PBMCs, and the RNeasy kit for mouse skin. TCRbeta CDR3 regions were amplified by immunoSEQ multiplex PCR using 35 Vbeta forward and 13 Jbeta reverse primers. Scalp clonality was compared among normal scalp (n=4), patchy alopecia areata scalp (n=8), and alopecia totalis/universalis scalp (n=8). To study T cell clonal expansion in alopecia areata, the researchers applied high-throughput TCRbeta sequencing to both the C3H/HeJ mouse model and human patients. Tofacitinib was administered for 6 to 18 months, and 6 months of follow-up off drug were then conducted to assess delayed response and recurrence. Tofacitinib-treated patients had biopsies at baseline and at 4 and 24 weeks of treatment, with a later scalp biopsy in several patients.

Study-wide findings and limitations: With tofacitinib, both scalp clonality and the number of expanded CD8+ clones among the top 100 scalp clones went down significantly. Many expanded lesional clones persisted in scalp and blood during tofacitinib treatment, which may partly explain relapse after stopping treatment. Compared with normal scalp, lesional scalp had higher clonality and more expanded CD8+ clones, particularly in alopecia totalis/universalis, a pattern that suggests antigenic drive. Because the treated cohort was small and had only one nonresponder, larger studies are needed to examine links between baseline CD8+ expansion and response. Scalp TCR repertoire analysis is complicated because resident alphabeta T cells in normal human skin are also sequenced, whereas mouse skin is dominated by gammadelta T cells. Shared TCR sequences between patients were less evident than in mice, which may be partly attributable to HLA diversity in the patient population.

The sample's time point label, decoded: less than 30 weeks on oral tofacitinib. Explained via the paper, the treatment or condition label denotes: oral pan-JAK inhibitor, 5-10 mg twice daily. Lesional scalp punch biopsies and peripheral blood were collected from alopecia areata patients. PBMCs were isolated by density centrifugation and stained for CD3, CD4 and CD8, and CD4+ and CD8+ T cells were sorted on a FACSAria. The origin of this receptor is a human donor with alopecia areata. The sequence is built from TRBV30 and TRBJ1-1; TRBD1 matches 9 bases in the middle. The input for sequencing was CD4+ T cells sorted from blood, taken at week 24, from a patient treated with tofacitinib. The CDR3: CAWLGQGLSSEAFF. In nucleotide form, the sequence is TGTGCCTGGTTGGGACAGGGCTTGTCCTCTGAAGCTTTCTTT.